Sequencing of this T cell receptor beta chain was carried out in a study of CD8 T cells in ankylosing spondylitis. Making use of molecular barcodes, quantitative 5'-RACE generated TCR beta libraries. Each CDR3 protein gets one entry after TCRdb re-called the 5' RACE reads with MiXCR. The sample lists hundreds of thousands of distinct CDR3 sequences; 10% to 15% were seen once. Points from the study as a whole: Seemingly characteristic of ankylosing spondylitis blood was a TCR beta motif consisting of several highly homologous variants. There was reportedly significant enrichment of clones that were disease-linked in matched ankylosing spondylitis synovial fluid.

Germline values: CDR1 SEHNR, CDR2 FQNEAQ (reference sequence). The CDR3 has 15 residues. V lost 5 bases and J 4 bases, leaving 17 bases between the germline ends. This clonotype has ten or more counts. Its matching antigen is unknown. This rearrangement joins TRBV7-9 to TRBJ1-1; D is undetermined. The clonotype comes from a male donor with ankylosing spondylitis. Sample: blood, either unsorted or a sorted T cell fraction (not recorded which). CDR3 bases: TGTGCCAGCAGCCGCGGATGGGTGGACGGCACTGAAGCTTTCTTT. As protein: CASSRGWVDGTEAFF.